This entry features one T cell receptor beta chain sequence. Antigen: not known. These data are taken from a study of shared clonotypes between healthy human individuals. Overall study findings and caveats: Compared with clonotypes that all four donors shared, non-shared clonotypes had lower generation probabilities.

The DNA input per sorted-subset replicate PCR was roughly 0.2 ug, corresponding to some 33,000 T cell genomes. The assay was immunoSEQ multiplex PCR, and TCRdb's table has in-frame clones only and misses some. The data show under 1,900,000 clones, approximately 98.5% seen once. The TCR was taken from a man between 25 and 39 years old in good health. Sequenced sample: naive CD4+ T cells sorted from blood. Subset here: CD45RA+ positively selected.

As DNA, the CDR3 is TGTGCCAGCAGCTCAGACATTACCACAGATACGCAGTATTTT. It is translated as CASSSDITTDTQYF. The J gene is TRBJ2-3, the V gene TRBV11-3; D remains unclear. The CDR3 has 14 amino acids. The germline V gene encodes CDR1 SGHNT and CDR2 YENEEA. V was trimmed by 4 bases and J by 2 bases, leaving 10 bases between them.